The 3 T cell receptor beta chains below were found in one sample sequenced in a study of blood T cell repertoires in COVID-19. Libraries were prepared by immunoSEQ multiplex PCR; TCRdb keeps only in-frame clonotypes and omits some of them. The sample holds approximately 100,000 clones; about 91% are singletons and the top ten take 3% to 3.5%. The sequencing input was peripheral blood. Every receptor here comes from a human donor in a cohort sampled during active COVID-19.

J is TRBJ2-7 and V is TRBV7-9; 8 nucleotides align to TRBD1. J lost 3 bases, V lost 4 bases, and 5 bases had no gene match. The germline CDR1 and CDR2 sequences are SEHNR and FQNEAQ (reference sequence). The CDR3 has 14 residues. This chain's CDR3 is CASSSDRGGYEQYF. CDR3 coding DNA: TGTGCCAGCAGCTCAGACAGGGGAGGCTACGAGCAGTACTTC.

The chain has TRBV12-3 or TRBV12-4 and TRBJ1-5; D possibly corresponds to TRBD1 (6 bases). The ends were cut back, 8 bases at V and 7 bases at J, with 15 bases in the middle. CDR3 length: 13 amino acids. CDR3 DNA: TGTGCCAGCGGTGGCCTGAGGGGGCAGCCCCAGCATTTT. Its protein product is CASGGLRGQPQHF.

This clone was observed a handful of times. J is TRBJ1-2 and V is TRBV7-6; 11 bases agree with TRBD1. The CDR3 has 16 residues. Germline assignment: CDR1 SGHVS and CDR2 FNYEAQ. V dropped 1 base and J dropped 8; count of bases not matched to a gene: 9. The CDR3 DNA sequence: TGTGCCAGCAGCTTAGAGGCTGGAGGACAGGGGGCGGGCTACACCTTC. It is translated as CASSLEAGGQGAGYTF.